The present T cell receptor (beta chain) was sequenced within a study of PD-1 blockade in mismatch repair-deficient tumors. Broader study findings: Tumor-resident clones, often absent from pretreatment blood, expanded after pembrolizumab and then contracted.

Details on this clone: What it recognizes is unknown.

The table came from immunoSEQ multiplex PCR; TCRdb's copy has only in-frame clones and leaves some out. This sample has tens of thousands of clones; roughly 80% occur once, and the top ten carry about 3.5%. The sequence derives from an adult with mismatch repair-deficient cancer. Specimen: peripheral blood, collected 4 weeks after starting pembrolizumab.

The CDR3 bases are TGTGCCAGCAGTGAACTCCCTGGGGACTATGGCTACACCTTC. This translates into CASSELPGDYGYTF. The J gene is TRBJ1-2, the V gene TRBV2; the D is unclear. Germline V CDR1 and CDR2: SNHLY, FYNNEI. This CDR3 is 14 amino acids long. Deletions cut 2 bases from V and 3 bases from J, with 10 bases between.